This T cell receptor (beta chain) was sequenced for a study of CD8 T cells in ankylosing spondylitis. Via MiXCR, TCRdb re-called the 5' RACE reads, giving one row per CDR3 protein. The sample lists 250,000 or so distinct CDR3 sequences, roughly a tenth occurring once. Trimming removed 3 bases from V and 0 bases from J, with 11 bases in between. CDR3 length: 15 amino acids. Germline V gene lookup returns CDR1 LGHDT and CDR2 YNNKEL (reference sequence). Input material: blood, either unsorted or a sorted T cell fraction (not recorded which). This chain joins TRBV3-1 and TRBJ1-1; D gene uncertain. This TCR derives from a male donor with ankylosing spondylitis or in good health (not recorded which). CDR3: CASSQAQALNTEAFF. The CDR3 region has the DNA TGTGCCAGCAGCCAGGCCCAGGCGCTGAACACTGAAGCTTTCTTT.